These T cell receptor beta chains were read from a single sample in a study of blood T cell repertoires in COVID-19. Clones were sequenced by immunoSEQ multiplex PCR, and TCRdb holds only the in-frame ones, with some missing. The data hold 80,000 to 100,000 clones, with around 85% observed a single time. The sample comprised peripheral blood. The receptors were gathered from an elderly woman with active or convalescent COVID-19. The CDR3 runs from the conserved cysteine through the conserved F or W. Fields, in order: V gene, D gene, clone size, J gene, CDR3 protein, CDR3 DNA. A D gene is named only where the DNA matches it firmly. Some rows have no size entry. The others give once, few or many, or a class for an expanded clone.

>TRBV5-1|NA|NA|TRBJ2-3
CASSFGGTTDTQYF
TGCGCCAGCAGCTTCGGCGGGACCACAGATACGCAGTATTTT
>TRBV19|TRBD1|few|TRBJ2-7
CASSIALLGQGSYEQYF
TGTGCCAGTAGTATAGCCCTGCTAGGACAGGGGTCCTACGAGCAGTACTTC
>TRBV6-5|TRBD1|NA|TRBJ2-3
CASSLRGQGFSYF
TGTGCCAGCAGTTTACGGGGACAGGGGTTTTCGTATTTT
>TRBV11-2|NA|few|TRBJ2-2
CASSLVQGVTGELFF
TGTGCCAGCAGCTTAGTACAGGGCGTCACCGGGGAGCTGTTTTTT
>TRBV28|NA|NA|TRBJ2-7
CASSFSRAGDYEQYF
TGTGCCAGCAGTTTTTCGCGGGCCGGGGACTACGAGCAGTACTTC
>TRBV4-1|TRBD2|NA|TRBJ2-3
CASSLRSAGGPDTQYF
TGCGCCAGCAGCCTAAGATCAGCGGGAGGCCCAGATACGCAGTATTTT
>TRBV18|NA|NA|TRBJ1-2
CASSPQSQALYGYTF
TGTGCCAGCTCACCTCAATCACAGGCCCTCTATGGCTACACCTTC
>TRBV25-1|NA|NA|TRBJ2-7
CASSEHAGRQYF
TGTGCCAGCAGTGAACATGCGGGACGGCAGTACTTC
>TRBV6-2/TRBV6-3|TRBD1|NA|TRBJ1-5
CASSSDRAPNQPQHF
TGTGCCAGCAGTTCCGACAGGGCACCAAATCAGCCCCAGCATTTT
>TRBV2|TRBD1|few|TRBJ1-4
CASSDQGAAGEKLFF
TGTGCCAGCAGTGACCAGGGGGCCGCCGGGGAAAAACTGTTTTTT